This T cell receptor (beta chain) was identified in a study of response to subunit inactivated influenza vaccine. General study results and limits: Few new T cells, the authors suggested, are recruited by each seasonal influenza vaccination.

As regards this clonotype: Its antigen is unidentified.

TCRdb itself ran the RT-PCR reads through MiXCR, one entry per CDR3 protein. This sample yields about 500,000 distinct CDR3 sequences, of which roughly 13% are seen a single time; over 10% belongs to the top ten. Germline V gives CDR1 MNHEY, CDR2 SVGAGI. The CDR3 extends over 14 amino acids. V lost 2 bases and J 0 bases, leaving 7 bases between the germline ends. This sequence originates from a man between 50 and 59 years old who received an inactivated influenza vaccine. The specimen was PBMCs from blood, collected roughly 6 weeks after vaccination. This chain joins TRBV6-5 and TRBJ1-2; unclear D gene. The CDR3 region is CASSYLQSNYGYTF. The CDR3 DNA follows: TGTGCCAGCAGTTACCTGCAGTCTAACTATGGCTACACCTTC.